One and the same sample provided the 18 T cell receptor beta chains below, sequenced in a study of blood T cell repertoires in COVID-19 (dated by TCRdb to the early 2020s). Receptor libraries were prepared by the immunoSEQ multiplex PCR assay. TCRdb carries this immuneACCESS record with in-frame sequences only. Its versions omit some clonotypes, under half of them owing to an unresolved V gene in the studies checked, with the rest unexplained. The sample profile shows about 360,000 clones; approximately 86% of them were found once. The top ten clonotypes cover around 3% of the sample. Specimen: peripheral blood. The receptors stem from a human donor in a cohort sampled during active COVID-19.

This clone was picked up a small number of times. The chain employs TRBV27 and TRBJ2-1; D may be TRBD2 (6 bases). The V gene's germline CDR1 is MNHEY and CDR2 SMNVEV (reference sequence). Deletions cut 5 bases from V and 6 bases from J, with 20 bases between. The CDR3 totals 16 residues. The CDR3 spells CASSPNRGGGFNEQFF. In DNA, the CDR3 is TGTGCCAGCAGTCCCAATAGGGGTGGGGGGTTCAATGAGCAGTTCTTC.

This chain uses TRBV6-5 with TRBJ1-1, with D possibly matching TRBD1 (5 bases). CDR1 is MNHEY and CDR2 is SVGAGI in the germline V gene. CDR3 length: 15 amino acids. V lost 0 bases to trimming and J lost 2 bases, with 10 bases between them. CDR3 loop: CASSYSGGSNTEAFF. The CDR3 DNA reads TGTGCCAGCAGTTACTCGGGGGGATCCAACACTGAAGCTTTCTTT.

The V gene is TRBV7-8, the J gene TRBJ1-1, with D perhaps TRBD1 (5 bases). The V gene lost 2 bases and the J gene lost 4 bases, with 14 bases spanning the gap. This CDR3 is 15 amino acids long. CDR1 is SGHVS, CDR2 FQNEAQ, per germline. CDR3 coding DNA: TGTGCCAGCAGCTTATGGGGGGGGAGGGCCACTGAAGCTTTCTTT. Protein product: CASSLWGGRATEAFF.

This rearrangement joins TRBV13 to TRBJ2-7; D is unclear. In germline, CDR1 is PRHDT, CDR2 FYEKMQ (reference sequence). The V end lost 0 bases, the J end lost 2 bases, and 11 bases lay between the germline ends. CDR3 length equals 15 residues. The CDR3 spells CASSLGPDTAYEQYF. The DNA of the CDR3 is TGTGCCAGCAGCTTAGGCCCCGACACCGCCTACGAGCAGTACTTC.

The V call is TRBV30, the J call TRBJ1-2; 9 bases are a match to TRBD1. The V gene's germline CDR1 is GTSNPN and CDR2 SVGIG (reference sequence). V gave up 3 bases and J gave up 7 bases; unmatched junction bases: 9. The CDR3 has 14 amino acids. CDR3 sequence (DNA): TGTGCCTGGAGAGCTCTGGGACAGGGAGGTGGCTACACCTTC. It specifies CAWRALGQGGGYTF.

The chain links TRBV9 to TRBJ1-3; possible D gene TRBD1, 6 bases. In germline, CDR1 is SGDLS, CDR2 YYNGEE. Trimming shortened V by 2 bases and J by 1 base, and 13 bases separated the two germline ends. This CDR3 has 16 amino acids. Here the CDR3 reads CASSVSGGTSGNTIYF. The CDR3 region has the DNA TGTGCCAGCAGCGTTAGTGGTGGGACATCTGGAAACACCATATATTTT. Full variable domain (remainder filled in from reference TRBV9 and TRBJ1-3): DSGVTQTPKHLITATGQRVTLRCSPRSGDLSVYWYQQSLDQGLQFLIQYYNGEERAKGNILERFSAQQFPDLHSELNLSSLELGDSALYFCASSVSGGTSGNTIYFGEGSWLTVV.

The chain uses TRBV6-5 and TRBJ1-1; TRBD1 aligns across 7 bases. The V segment lost 7 bases and the J segment 3 bases; nucleotides outside the gene matches: 8. There are 14 residues in the CDR3. Germline V CDR1 and CDR2: MNHEY, SVGAGI. CDR3 region: CASTGDREYTEAFF. For the CDR3, the DNA is TGTGCCAGCACGGGAGACAGGGAATACACTGAAGCTTTCTTT.

The V gene is TRBV4-2, the J gene TRBJ2-2, with D unresolved. CDR3 size: 12 residues. Germline CDR1 is LGHNA and CDR2 is YNFKEQ. Deletions cut 4 bases from V and 6 bases from J, with 6 bases between. DNA of the CDR3: TGTGCCAGCAGCCTGTCGGCCGGGGAGCTGTTTTTT. Amino acids: CASSLSAGELFF.

This clone was observed a few times. The sample carries other DNA sequences with the same CDR3. This chain uses TRBV5-6 with TRBJ2-7, with 9 bases aligning to TRBD1. Germline V gives CDR1 SGHDT, CDR2 YYEEEE. J gave up 4 bases and V 4 bases, and 3 bases lay outside the gene matches. There are 13 residues in the CDR3. Here the CDR3 DNA reads TGTGCCAGCAGCCGGGACAGGGTTTACGAGCAGTACTTC. Amino acid sequence: CASSRDRVYEQYF. Based on the CDR3 plus reference TRBV5-6 and TRBJ2-7, the full variable domain is DAGVTQSPTHLIKTRGQQVTLRCSPKSGHDTVSWYQQALGQGPQFIFQYYEEEERQRGNFPDRFSGHQFPNYSSELNVNALLLGDSALYLCASSRDRVYEQYFGPGTRLTVT.

This rearrangement joins TRBV11-3 to TRBJ2-2; D is ambiguous. Germline V gene lookup returns CDR1 SGHNT and CDR2 YENEEA. The CDR3 runs to 13 residues. V gave up 4 bases and J gave up 4 bases, with 7 bases separating them. CDR3 in amino acids: CASSSVFTGELFF. The CDR3 coding sequence is TGTGCCAGCAGCTCGGTATTCACCGGGGAGCTGTTTTTT. The whole variable domain, filled in from reference TRBV11-3 and TRBJ2-2, reads EAGVVQSPRYKIIEKKQPVAFWCNPISGHNTLYWYLQNLGQGPELLIRYENEEAVDDSQLPKDRFSAERLKGVDSTLKIQPAELGDSAVYLCASSSVFTGELFFGEGSRLTVL.

The V and J genes are TRBV19 and TRBJ2-1; TRBD2 aligns across 10 bases. CDR1 and CDR2 from the germline V gene are LNHDA and SQIVND (reference sequence). The CDR3 consists of 17 residues. With 6 bases clipped from V and 1 base from J, the junction kept 9 bases outside the gene matches. In DNA form, the CDR3 reads TGTGCCAGTAGCTTATCACGAGCGGGAGGGTCCTACAATGAGCAGTTCTTC. The encoded protein is CASSLSRAGGSYNEQFF. Combining the CDR3 with reference TRBV19 and TRBJ2-1 gives the whole variable domain DGGITQSPKYLFRKEGQNVTLSCEQNLNHDAMYWYRQDPGQGLRLIYYSQIVNDFQKGDIAEGYSVSREKKESFPLTVTSAQKNPTAFYLCASSLSRAGGSYNEQFFGPGTRLTVL.

J is TRBJ2-1 and V is TRBV6-6, with 10 bases matching TRBD2. The V and J ends lost 6 bases and 5 bases, in that order; junction bases with no gene match: 10. From germline, CDR1 is MNHNY and CDR2 SVGAGI (reference sequence). This CDR3 has 16 amino acids. The CDR3 is CASRKRLAGTNNEQFF. Written as DNA, the CDR3 is TGTGCCAGCAGAAAAAGACTAGCGGGTACTAACAATGAGCAGTTCTTC.

The chain is built from TRBV5-1 and TRBJ2-7; D is possibly TRBD1 (6 bases). V lost 1 base and J lost 2, with 13 bases in between. CDR1 and CDR2 from the germline V gene are SGHRS and YFSETQ. This CDR3 has 15 amino acids. The CDR3 bases are TGCGCCAGCAGCTTGAGGGGGATAGGGGCCTACGAGCAGTACTTC. This encodes CASSLRGIGAYEQYF.

The rearrangement links TRBV2 to TRBJ2-1, with D possibly matching TRBD2 (5 bases). The CDR3 has 13 amino acids. V lost 7 bases, J lost 1 base, and 8 bases lay in between. CDR1 and CDR2 (germline): SNHLY, FYNNEI. The CDR3 bases are TGTGCCAGCAAAGAGGGATCCTACAATGAGCAGTTCTTC. It translates to CASKEGSYNEQFF.

The chain uses TRBV24-1 and TRBJ1-3, with D perhaps TRBD1 (6 bases). The V end lost 1 base, the J end lost 2 bases, and 8 bases lay between the germline ends. Germline V gene sequence: CDR1 KGHDR, CDR2 SFDVKD. The CDR3 spans 15 residues. The CDR3 DNA reads as TGTGCCACCAGTGATTTACCAGGGGCTGGAAACACCATATATTTT. Its translation is CATSDLPGAGNTIYF.

The chain combines TRBV2 with TRBJ1-2; 7 bases agree with TRBD1. The CDR3 totals 14 residues. Germline lookup yields CDR1 SNHLY and CDR2 FYNNEI. Germline trimming cut 3 bases from V and 5 bases from J; bases unmatched to any gene: 6. In DNA, the CDR3 is TGTGCCAGCAGTGACGACAGGGACATATATGGCTACACCTTC. The encoded protein is CASSDDRDIYGYTF.

This sequence joins TRBV2 and TRBJ1-2; D possibly corresponds to TRBD1 (5 bases). This CDR3 comprises 13 residues. Deletions cut 2 bases from V and 5 bases from J, with 9 bases between. In germline, CDR1 is SNHLY, CDR2 FYNNEI. The CDR3 protein is CASSESRDYGYTF. In DNA form, the CDR3 reads TGTGCCAGCAGTGAATCCAGGGATTATGGCTACACCTTC.

The genes are TRBV3-1 (or the pseudogene TRBV3-2) and TRBJ2-5; D possibly corresponds to TRBD1 (5 bases). The CDR3 is made up of 13 amino acids. V lost 4 bases to trimming and J lost 4 bases, with 10 bases between them. Germline assignment: CDR1 LGHDT and CDR2 YNNKEL (reference sequence). For the CDR3, the DNA is TGTGCCAGCAGCCGGCAGGGTGTAGAGACCCAGTACTTC. Residues: CASSRQGVETQYF.